These 18 T cell receptor beta chains share one sample of origin, sequenced in a study of blood T cell repertoires in COVID-19 (TCRdb year 2020). Library preparation employed the immunoSEQ multiplex PCR assay. TCRdb provides this immuneACCESS table in a form limited to in-frame rearrangements. Some clones are lacking; in checked studies, under half of them reflect an unresolved V gene, and why the rest are absent is not known. A total of about 73,000 clones appear in this sample, 70% to 75% of them only once. Of the sample, roughly a fifth falls within the top ten clones. The sequenced sample was peripheral blood. Source of these receptors: a man aged 55 to 70 with acute or convalescent COVID-19.

This chain joins TRBV5-6 and TRBJ2-7; D may be TRBD2 (6 bases). The CDR3 contains 15 residues. V dropped 0 bases and J dropped 3 bases, with 13 bases sitting between them. CDR1 and CDR2 (germline): SGHDT, YYEEEE. The CDR3 loop is CASSLVAGSGYEQYF. The CDR3 DNA reads as TGTGCCAGCAGCTTGGTTGCGGGAAGTGGCTACGAGCAGTACTTC.

This chain uses TRBV30 with TRBJ2-5; 10 bases fit TRBD1. Losses at the gene ends were 0 bases for V and 7 bases for J; bases not matched to a gene: 2. This CDR3 is built from 13 residues. From germline, CDR1 is GTSNPN and CDR2 SVGIG (reference sequence). The CDR3: CAWSVGDRGTQYF. In DNA, the CDR3 is TGTGCCTGGAGTGTGGGGGACAGGGGGACCCAGTACTTC.

By sample fraction, this clone is medium-sized (0.01 to 0.1%). This chain links TRBV19 with TRBJ1-2; D might be TRBD1 (5 bases). Trimming took off 5 bases at V and 3 bases at J, with 10 bases between the two ends. The germline V gene has CDR1 LNHDA and CDR2 SQIVND (reference sequence). This CDR3 is 13 amino acids long. The CDR3 region is CASSDQGHYGYTF. Written as DNA, the CDR3 is TGTGCCAGTAGTGACCAGGGCCACTATGGCTACACCTTC.

The V gene is TRBV3-1 (or the pseudogene TRBV3-2), the J gene TRBJ1-6, with D perhaps matching TRBD1 (6 bases). CDR1 is LGHDT, CDR2 YNNKEL, per germline (reference sequence). This CDR3 spans 15 amino acids. V lost 0 bases and J 10 bases, leaving 13 bases between the germline ends. CDR3 loop: CASSQDPRGRSPLHF. CDR3 DNA sequence: TGTGCCAGCAGCCAAGATCCCAGGGGAAGATCACCCCTCCACTTT.

This chain connects TRBV3-1 (or the pseudogene TRBV3-2) to TRBJ2-2; D may be TRBD2 (7 bases). Germline assignment: CDR1 LGHDT and CDR2 YNNKEL (reference sequence). The CDR3 spans 17 residues. Trimming removed 0 bases at V and 4 bases at J, with 15 bases between. The CDR3 is CASSQDGGRSVTGELFF. CDR3 DNA sequence: TGTGCCAGCAGCCAAGACGGGGGGCGATCGGTCACCGGGGAGCTGTTTTTT.

In its sample, this clone was seen many times. The V gene is TRBV19, the J gene TRBJ2-3; 11 bases agree with TRBD2. This CDR3 has 14 amino acids. Germline loops: CDR1 LNHDA, CDR2 SQIVND (reference sequence). V shed 10 bases and J 3 bases; nucleotides not matched to a gene: 6. CDR3 sequence (DNA): TGTGCCACTGGGCTAGCGGGGGGAACAGATACGCAGTATTTT. It encodes CATGLAGGTDTQYF.

The CDR3 sequence is CASSLGREAFYEQYV. The CDR3 DNA follows: TGCGCCAGCAGCTTGGGGCGGGAAGCCTTCTACGAGCAGTACGTC. This rearrangement joins TRBV5-1 to TRBJ2-7; a weak D match, TRBD2 (6 bases). The CDR3 has 15 residues. Germline assignment: CDR1 SGHRS and CDR2 YFSETQ. V gave up 0 bases and J gave up 3 bases, with 13 bases separating them.

The chain employs TRBV11-2 and TRBJ2-3, with 9 bases fitting TRBD2. J lost 4 bases, V lost 5 bases, and 16 bases had no gene match. CDR1 is SGHAT and CDR2 is FQNNGV in the germline V gene. This CDR3 contains 18 residues. The CDR3 here is CASSTNFGAGGPADTQYF. The CDR3 nucleotides read TGTGCCAGCAGCACAAATTTTGGGGCGGGAGGGCCCGCAGATACGCAGTATTTT. Based on the CDR3 plus reference TRBV11-2 and TRBJ2-3, the full variable domain is EAGVAQSPRYKIIEKRQSVAFWCNPISGHATLYWYQQILGQGPKLLIQFQNNGVVDDSQLPKDRFSAERLKGVDSTLKIQPAKLEDSAVYLCASSTNFGAGGPADTQYFGPGTRLTVL.

This clone has a handful of counts. The chain recombines TRBV11-2 with TRBJ2-7, with D unclear. The germline V gene has CDR1 SGHAT and CDR2 FQNNGV. CDR3 length: 13 amino acids. V gave up 1 base and J gave up 2 bases, with 6 bases separating them. DNA for the CDR3: TGTGCCAGCAGCTTAGTTCGGGCCTACGAGCAGTACTTC. Its translation is CASSLVRAYEQYF.

This clone was observed a handful of times. The rearrangement uses TRBV14 and TRBJ2-1; TRBD2 might be the D (7 bases). The CDR3 runs 16 residues. From germline, CDR1 is SGHDN and CDR2 FVKESK. Deletions cut 0 bases from V and 4 bases from J, with 13 bases between. CDR3 sequence reads: CASSQDAGAYYNEQFF. The CDR3 DNA is TGTGCCAGCAGCCAAGATGCGGGGGCGTATTACAATGAGCAGTTCTTC.

The CDR3 is CASSTSEETQYF. In nucleotides, the CDR3 is TGTGCCAGCAGCACCTCAGAAGAGACCCAGTACTTC. The chain has TRBV9 and TRBJ2-5; D remains ambiguous. CDR3 length equals 12 residues. V was pared by 4 bases and J by 3 bases, with 7 bases between. Germline assignment: CDR1 SGDLS and CDR2 YYNGEE.

In its sample, this clone was seen a few times. J is TRBJ1-4 and V is TRBV19, with a weak D call TRBD1 (5 bases). The CDR3 runs to 15 residues. In germline, CDR1 is LNHDA, CDR2 SQIVND (reference sequence). V lost 6 bases and J lost 0, with 11 bases in between. CDR3 nucleotide sequence: TGTGCCAGTAGGGTGACAGACGCAACTAATGAAAAACTGTTTTTT. This encodes CASRVTDATNEKLFF.

This clone was seen a few times. The chain couples TRBV10-3 to TRBJ1-2; TRBD1 agrees at 11 bases. Germline assignment: CDR1 ENHRY and CDR2 SYGVKD. With 9 bases clipped from V and 2 bases from J, the junction kept 14 bases outside the gene matches. The CDR3 totals 17 residues. The CDR3 DNA is TGTGCCATACTCGAGTCCTGGGACAGGGGGGTAAACTATGGCTACACCTTC. Translation gives CAILESWDRGVNYGYTF.

The chain joins TRBV5-4 to TRBJ2-1, with 10 nucleotides matching TRBD2. The J segment lost 5 bases and the V segment lost 4 bases, leaving 6 bases of the junction unmatched. Germline values: CDR1 SGHNT, CDR2 YYREEE (reference sequence). The CDR3 extends over 15 amino acids. Written as DNA, the CDR3 is TGTGCCAGCAGCCGAAGCGGGAGGGACAACAATGAGCAGTTCTTC. Translation gives CASSRSGRDNNEQFF.

The chain recombines TRBV24-1 with TRBJ2-3, with D unclear. This CDR3 comprises 13 residues. The V and J ends lost 4 bases and 2 bases respectively, with 6 bases between them. Looked up from germline, CDR1 is KGHDR and CDR2 is SFDVKD. Here the CDR3 reads CATSDPDTDTQYF. The CDR3 DNA sequence: TGTGCCACCAGTGACCCAGACACAGATACGCAGTATTTT.

The chain links TRBV6-5 to TRBJ2-5; TRBD2 agrees at 8 bases. V lost 6 bases to trimming and J lost 5 bases; unmatched junction nucleotides: 5. Germline assignment: CDR1 MNHEY and CDR2 SVGAGI. There are 13 residues in the CDR3. CDR3 sequence: CASSSGLVETQYF. The CDR3, as DNA: TGTGCCAGCAGCTCGGGACTAGTCGAGACCCAGTACTTC.

The sample holds a few counts of this clone. The CDR3 reads CASSSNYGYTF. The CDR3 DNA reads TGTGCCAGCAGTAGCAACTATGGCTACACCTTC. This chain links TRBV2 with TRBJ1-2; D is unclear. Germline V lookup: CDR1 SNHLY, CDR2 FYNNEI. V was shortened by 5 bases and J by 2 bases, with 3 bases between the two germline ends. This CDR3 comprises 11 residues.

This chain joins TRBV6-5 and TRBJ1-1; D gene ambiguous. Trimming removed 2 bases from V and 2 bases from J, with 9 bases in between. CDR1 is MNHEY and CDR2 is SVGAGI in the germline V gene. The CDR3 is made up of 14 amino acids. The CDR3 reads CASSYREPNTEAFF. CDR3 DNA: TGTGCCAGCAGTTACCGGGAGCCCAACACTGAAGCTTTCTTT.